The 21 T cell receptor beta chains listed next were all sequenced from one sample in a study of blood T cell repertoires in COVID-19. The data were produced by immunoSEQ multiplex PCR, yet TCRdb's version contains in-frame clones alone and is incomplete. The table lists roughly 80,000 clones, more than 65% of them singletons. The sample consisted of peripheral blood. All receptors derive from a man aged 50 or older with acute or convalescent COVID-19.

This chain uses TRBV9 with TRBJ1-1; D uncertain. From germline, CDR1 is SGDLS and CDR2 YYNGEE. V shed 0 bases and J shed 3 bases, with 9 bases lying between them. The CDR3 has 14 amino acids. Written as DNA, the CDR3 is TGTGCCAGCAGCGTAGGGTACAGAGACACTGAAGCTTTCTTT. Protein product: CASSVGYRDTEAFF.

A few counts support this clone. The CDR3 reads CASSRRQDISEQYF. CDR3 coding DNA: TGTGCCAGCAGCCGTCGACAGGATATTTCCGAGCAGTACTTC. The chain couples TRBV3-1 (or the pseudogene TRBV3-2) to TRBJ2-7; TRBD1 is a possible D gene (6 bases). V was shortened by 4 bases and J by 6 bases, with 16 bases between the two germline ends. CDR1 is LGHDT, CDR2 YNNKEL, per germline (reference sequence). The CDR3 spans 14 residues.

The CDR3 sequence is CASSSRPGTGAAGANVLTF. Here the CDR3 DNA reads TGTGCCAGCAGCTCGCGACCCGGGACAGGGGCTGCTGGGGCCAACGTCCTGACTTTC. This chain links TRBV7-3 with TRBJ2-6; 10 positions agree with TRBD1. The length of the CDR3 is 19 residues. The V gene end was trimmed by 4 bases and the J gene end by 2 bases; junction bases not matched to a gene: 11. Germline assignment: CDR1 SGHTA and CDR2 FQGTGA. The whole variable domain, filled in from reference TRBV7-3 and TRBJ2-6, reads GAGVSQTPSNKVTEKGKYVELRCDPISGHTALYWYRQSLGQGPEFLIYFQGTGAADDSGLPNDRFFAVRPEGSVSTLKIQRTERGDSAVYLCASSSRPGTGAAGANVLTFGAGSRLTVL.

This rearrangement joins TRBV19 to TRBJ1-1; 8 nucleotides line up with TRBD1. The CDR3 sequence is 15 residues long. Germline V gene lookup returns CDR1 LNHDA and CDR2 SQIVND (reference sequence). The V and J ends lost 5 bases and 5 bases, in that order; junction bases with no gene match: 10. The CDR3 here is CASSSGGALRTEAFF. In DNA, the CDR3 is TGTGCCAGTAGTTCAGGGGGCGCTTTGAGGACTGAAGCTTTCTTT.

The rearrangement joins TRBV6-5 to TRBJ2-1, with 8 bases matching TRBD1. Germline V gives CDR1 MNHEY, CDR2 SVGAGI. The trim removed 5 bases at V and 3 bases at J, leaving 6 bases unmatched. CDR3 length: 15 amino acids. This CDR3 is CASSLGQAVYNEQFF. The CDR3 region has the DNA TGTGCCAGCAGTCTGGGACAGGCGGTCTACAATGAGCAGTTCTTC.

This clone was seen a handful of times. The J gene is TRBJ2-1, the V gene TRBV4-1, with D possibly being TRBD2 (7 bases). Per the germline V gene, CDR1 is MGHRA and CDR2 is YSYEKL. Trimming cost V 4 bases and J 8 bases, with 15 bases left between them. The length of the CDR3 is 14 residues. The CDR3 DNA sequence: TGCGCCAGCAGCCCTAGCGGAGCAGGGGATGAGCAGTTCTTC. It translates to CASSPSGAGDEQFF.

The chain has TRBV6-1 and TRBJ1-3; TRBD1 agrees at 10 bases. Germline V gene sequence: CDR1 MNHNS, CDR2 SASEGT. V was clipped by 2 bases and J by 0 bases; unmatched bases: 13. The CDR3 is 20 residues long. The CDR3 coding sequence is TGTGCCAGCAGTGAAATACCGGACAGGGGGTTACGGAGCTCTGGAAACACCATATATTTT. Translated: CASSEIPDRGLRSSGNTIYF.

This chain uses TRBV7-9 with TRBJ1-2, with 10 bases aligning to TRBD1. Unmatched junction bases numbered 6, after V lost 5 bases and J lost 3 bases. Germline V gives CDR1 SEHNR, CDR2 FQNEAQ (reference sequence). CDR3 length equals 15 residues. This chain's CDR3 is CASSQGTGDYYGYTF. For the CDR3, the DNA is TGTGCCAGCAGCCAAGGGACAGGGGACTACTATGGCTACACCTTC.

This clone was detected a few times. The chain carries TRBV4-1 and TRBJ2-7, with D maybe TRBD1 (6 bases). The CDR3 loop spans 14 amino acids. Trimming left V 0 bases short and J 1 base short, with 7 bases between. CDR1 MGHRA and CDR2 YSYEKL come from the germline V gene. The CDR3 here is CASSQDTGSYEQYF. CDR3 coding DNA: TGCGCCAGCAGCCAAGACACAGGGTCCTACGAGCAGTACTTC.

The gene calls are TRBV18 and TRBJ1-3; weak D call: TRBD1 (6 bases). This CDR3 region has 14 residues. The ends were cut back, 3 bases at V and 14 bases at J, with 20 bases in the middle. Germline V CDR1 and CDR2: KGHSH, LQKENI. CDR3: CASSPTGAMESLYF. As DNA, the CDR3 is TGTGCCAGCTCACCGACAGGCGCCATGGAAAGCCTATATTTT. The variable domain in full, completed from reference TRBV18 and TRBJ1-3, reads NAGVMQNPRHLVRRRGQEARLRCSPMKGHSHVYWYRQLPEEGLKFMVYLQKENIIDESGMPKERFSAEFPKEGPSILRIQQVVRGDSAAYFCASSPTGAMESLYFGEGSWLTVV.

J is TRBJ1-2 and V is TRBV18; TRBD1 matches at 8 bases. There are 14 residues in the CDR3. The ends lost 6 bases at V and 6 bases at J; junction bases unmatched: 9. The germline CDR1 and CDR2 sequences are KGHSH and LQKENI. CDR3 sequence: CASSLDRVFNGYTF. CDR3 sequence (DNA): TGTGCCAGCTCCCTGGACAGGGTATTTAATGGCTACACCTTC.

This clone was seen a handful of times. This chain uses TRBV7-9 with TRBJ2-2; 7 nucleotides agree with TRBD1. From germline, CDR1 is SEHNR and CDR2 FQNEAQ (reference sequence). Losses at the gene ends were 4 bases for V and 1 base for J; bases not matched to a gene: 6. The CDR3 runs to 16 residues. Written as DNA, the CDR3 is TGTGCCAGCAGCTCCACAGGGGCTGTGAACACCGGGGAGCTGTTTTTT. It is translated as CASSSTGAVNTGELFF.

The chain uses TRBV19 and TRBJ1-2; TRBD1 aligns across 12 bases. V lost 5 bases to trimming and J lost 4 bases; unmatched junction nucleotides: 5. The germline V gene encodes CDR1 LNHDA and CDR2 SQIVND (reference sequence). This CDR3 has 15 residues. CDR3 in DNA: TGTGCCAGTAGTTCGCCGGGACAGGGGGCCTATGGCTACACCTTC. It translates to CASSSPGQGAYGYTF.

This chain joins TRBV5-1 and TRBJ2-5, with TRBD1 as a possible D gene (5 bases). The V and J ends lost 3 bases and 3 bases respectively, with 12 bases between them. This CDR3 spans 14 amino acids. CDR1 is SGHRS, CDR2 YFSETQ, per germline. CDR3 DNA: TGCGCCAGCAGCTCCCAGGGCAGGGAAGAGACCCAGTACTTC. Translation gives CASSSQGREETQYF. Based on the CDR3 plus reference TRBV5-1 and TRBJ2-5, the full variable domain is KAGVTQTPRYLIKTRGQQVTLSCSPISGHRSVSWYQQTPGQGLQFLFEYFSETQRNKGNFPGRFSGRQFSNSRSEMNVSTLELGDSALYLCASSSQGREETQYFGPGTRLLVL.

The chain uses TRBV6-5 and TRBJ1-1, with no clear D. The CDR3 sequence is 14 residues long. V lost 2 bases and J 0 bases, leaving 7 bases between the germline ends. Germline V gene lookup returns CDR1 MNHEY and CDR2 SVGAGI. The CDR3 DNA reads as TGTGCCAGCAGTTACGGGCAGCTGAACACTGAAGCTTTCTTT. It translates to CASSYGQLNTEAFF.

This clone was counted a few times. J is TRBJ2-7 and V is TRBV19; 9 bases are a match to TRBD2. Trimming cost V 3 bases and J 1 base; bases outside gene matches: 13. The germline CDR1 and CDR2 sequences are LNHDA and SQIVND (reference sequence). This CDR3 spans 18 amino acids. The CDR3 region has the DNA TGTGCCAGTAGTATGAGGACTAGCGCGGGGATGAAGTCCTACGAGCAGTACTTC. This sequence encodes CASSMRTSAGMKSYEQYF.

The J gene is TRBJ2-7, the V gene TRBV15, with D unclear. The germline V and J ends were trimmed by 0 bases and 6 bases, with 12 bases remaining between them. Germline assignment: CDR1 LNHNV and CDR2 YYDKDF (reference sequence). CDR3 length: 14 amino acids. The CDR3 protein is CATSRDGSLGEQYF. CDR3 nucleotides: TGTGCCACCAGCAGAGATGGATCCCTAGGCGAGCAGTACTTC.

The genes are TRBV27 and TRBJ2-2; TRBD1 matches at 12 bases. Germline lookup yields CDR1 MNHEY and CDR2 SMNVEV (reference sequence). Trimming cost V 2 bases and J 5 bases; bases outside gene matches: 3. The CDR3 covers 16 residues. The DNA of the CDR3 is TGTGCCAGCAGTTTAAGGGACAGGGGGCTTACCGGGGAGCTGTTTTTT. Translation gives CASSLRDRGLTGELFF.

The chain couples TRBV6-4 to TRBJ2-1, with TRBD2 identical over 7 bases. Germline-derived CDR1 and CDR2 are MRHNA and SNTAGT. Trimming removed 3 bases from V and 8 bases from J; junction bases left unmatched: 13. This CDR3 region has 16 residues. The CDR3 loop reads CASSEVTGGGRDEQFF. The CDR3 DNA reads TGTGCCAGCAGTGAAGTGACGGGAGGTGGGAGAGATGAGCAGTTCTTC.

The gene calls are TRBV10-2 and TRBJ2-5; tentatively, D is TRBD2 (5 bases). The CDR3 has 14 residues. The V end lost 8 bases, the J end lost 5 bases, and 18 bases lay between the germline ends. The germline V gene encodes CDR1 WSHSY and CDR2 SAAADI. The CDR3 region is CASSGLEPRETQYF. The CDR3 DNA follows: TGCGCCAGCTCTGGACTCGAACCCCGGGAGACCCAGTACTTC.

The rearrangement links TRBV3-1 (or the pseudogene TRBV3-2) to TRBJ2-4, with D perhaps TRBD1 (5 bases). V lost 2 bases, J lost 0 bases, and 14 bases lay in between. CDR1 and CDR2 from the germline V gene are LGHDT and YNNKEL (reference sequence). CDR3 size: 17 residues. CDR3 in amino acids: CASSQKITGLAKNIQYF. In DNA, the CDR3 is TGTGCCAGCAGCCAAAAGATTACAGGTTTAGCCAAAAACATTCAGTACTTC.